Below, 26 T cell receptor beta chains from the same sample are listed, as sequenced in a study of response to subunit inactivated influenza vaccine. TCRdb called the RT-PCR reads again in MiXCR, with one record for every CDR3 protein. The table includes roughly 570,000 distinct CDR3 sequences, approximately 12% detected once. Sequenced here: PBMCs from blood, sampled about 6 weeks after vaccination. These receptors were taken from a man aged 50 to 59 who received an inactivated influenza vaccine.

The chain couples TRBV7-9 to TRBJ2-5; D gene ambiguous. Germline values: CDR1 SEHNR, CDR2 FQNEAQ (reference sequence). Trimming stripped 6 bases from V and 4 bases from J, with 12 bases between. The CDR3 is 13 amino acids. The CDR3 here is CASSPQLSETQYF. For the CDR3, the DNA is TGTGCCAGCAGTCCTCAGCTATCAGAGACCCAGTACTTC.

This clonotype was counted a few times. The chain employs TRBV29-1 and TRBJ2-1; the match to TRBD1 covers 12 bases. Trimming at V came to 8 bases and at J to 8 bases, leaving 13 bases not matched to a gene. Germline V gives CDR1 SQVTM, CDR2 ANQGSEA. This CDR3 spans 15 amino acids. In DNA, the CDR3 is TGCAGCATTGGTGATCGGGACAGGGGGCTCCATGAGCAGTTCTTC. The encoded protein is CSIGDRDRGLHEQFF.

The chain employs TRBV28 and TRBJ1-1; tentative D call: TRBD1 (5 bases). The germline V and J ends were trimmed by 1 base and 4 bases, with 13 bases remaining between them. Germline V lookup: CDR1 MDHEN, CDR2 SYDVKM. This CDR3 contains 15 residues. CDR3 nucleotide sequence: TGTGCCAGCAGTTTATCTGGGGGTACGAGCACTGAAGCTTTCTTT. Its translation: CASSLSGGTSTEAFF.

This clonotype was found a few times. V gene TRBV7-9 combines with J gene TRBJ2-4; D call uncertain. The CDR3 consists of 17 residues. Between the trimmed V and J ends, which lost 5 bases and 6 bases, there was a span of 23 bases. The germline V gene encodes CDR1 SEHNR and CDR2 FQNEAQ (reference sequence). The CDR3 protein is CASSPRPGRIAGNIQYF. DNA of the CDR3: TGTGCCAGCAGCCCAAGACCTGGACGGATAGCCGGAAACATTCAGTACTTC.

V and J are TRBV19 and TRBJ1-2; D is perhaps TRBD1 (5 bases). This CDR3 is 12 amino acids long. Germline assignment: CDR1 LNHDA and CDR2 SQIVND (reference sequence). The V end lost 3 bases, the J end lost 8 bases, and 10 bases lay between the germline ends. The CDR3 loop reads CASSMSGDGYTF. CDR3 DNA: TGTGCCAGTAGTATGAGCGGGGACGGCTACACCTTC.

This clonotype has only a few counts. The V gene is TRBV7-9, the J gene TRBJ2-1, with 10 bases matching TRBD2. The V and J ends lost 1 base and 5 bases, in that order; junction bases with no gene match: 5. The CDR3 has 16 amino acids. Germline V gene sequence: CDR1 SEHNR, CDR2 FQNEAQ (reference sequence). CDR3: CASSLGAGGPNNEQFF. The CDR3 DNA reads as TGTGCCAGCAGCTTAGGAGCGGGAGGGCCGAACAATGAGCAGTTCTTC.

As DNA, the CDR3 is TGTGCCAGCAGCTTGACTAGCGGGAGGAAGAATGAGCAGTTCTTC. This encodes CASSLTSGRKNEQFF. The chain joins TRBV7-9 to TRBJ2-1, with 13 positions matching TRBD2. The V segment lost 3 bases and the J segment 7 bases; nucleotides outside the gene matches: 3. The CDR3 extends over 15 amino acids. Germline V lookup: CDR1 SEHNR, CDR2 FQNEAQ (reference sequence).

This clonotype was found a few times. J is TRBJ1-1 and V is TRBV4-3; D is perhaps TRBD1 (5 bases). V lost 4 bases and J 5 bases, leaving 11 bases between the germline ends. CDR3 length: 13 residues. The germline V gene encodes CDR1 LGHNA and CDR2 YSLEER. As DNA, the CDR3 is TGCGCCAGCAGCCCGGGGGGAGGGACTGAAGCTTTCTTT. As protein: CASSPGGGTEAFF.

A few counts support this clonotype. The CDR3 loop reads CATSSGTKYSNQPQHF. The DNA of the CDR3 is TGTGCCACCTCTTCCGGGACAAAGTATAGCAATCAGCCCCAGCATTTT. The V gene is TRBV28, the J gene TRBJ1-5; D possibly corresponds to TRBD1 (6 bases). Germline lookup yields CDR1 MDHEN and CDR2 SYDVKM. With 10 bases removed from V and 0 bases from J, the gap between germline ends came to 19 bases. CDR3 length: 16 amino acids.

The gene calls are TRBV19 and TRBJ2-5; D remains unclear. The ends were cut back, 7 bases at V and 2 bases at J, with 17 bases in the middle. Germline assignment: CDR1 LNHDA and CDR2 SQIVND (reference sequence). The CDR3 spans 15 residues. This CDR3 is CASKRGHLTQETQYF. The CDR3 DNA sequence: TGTGCCAGTAAGCGTGGGCACCTAACTCAAGAGACCCAGTACTTC.

The chain employs TRBV15 and TRBJ2-3; 7 bases fit TRBD1. In germline, CDR1 is LNHNV, CDR2 YYDKDF (reference sequence). V trimming: 4 bases; J trimming: 5 bases; junction bases outside the gene matches: 9. This CDR3 spans 15 amino acids. CDR3 nucleotide sequence: TGTGCCACCAGCACCGACAGGGTGAGGGGAGATACGCAGTATTTT. Its translation: CATSTDRVRGDTQYF.

This clonotype has a single count. The CDR3 spells CASSPQILNTEAFF. The CDR3 DNA reads as TGTGCCAGCAGCCCTCAGATACTGAACACTGAAGCTTTCTTT. The chain employs TRBV7-8 and TRBJ1-1; D ambiguous. The germline V gene has CDR1 SGHVS and CDR2 FQNEAQ. The CDR3 contains 14 residues. Trimming shortened V by 5 bases and J by 0 bases, and 10 bases separated the two germline ends.

This chain links TRBV15 with TRBJ2-7, with 11 bases aligning to TRBD2. CDR3 length: 18 amino acids. After removal of 0 bases from V and 0 bases from J, the junction contained 7 bases not matched to a gene. Germline V CDR1 and CDR2: LNHNV, YYDKDF (reference sequence). The CDR3 DNA sequence: TGTGCCACCAGCAGAGATGGAACTAGCGGGGGCTTCTCCTACGAGCAGTACTTC. This codes for CATSRDGTSGGFSYEQYF. The full variable domain, rest sourced from reference TRBV15 and TRBJ2-7, is DAMVIQNPRYQVTQFGKPVTLSCSQTLNHNVMYWYQQKSSQAPKLLFHYYDKDFNNEADTPDNFQSRRPNTSFCFLDIRSPGLGDTAMYLCATSRDGTSGGFSYEQYFGPGTRLTVT.

This clonotype was seen a handful of times. The J gene is TRBJ1-5, the V gene TRBV20-1, with 7 positions matching TRBD1. The germline V gene encodes CDR1 DFQATT and CDR2 SNEGSKA (reference sequence). The CDR3 length is 14 residues. V lost 6 bases to trimming and J lost 2 bases; unmatched junction nucleotides: 7. The CDR3 loop reads CSAVDRVGNQPQHF. The DNA of the CDR3 is TGCAGTGCCGTCGACAGGGTTGGCAATCAGCCCCAGCATTTT.

This clonotype was seen only a few times. The rearrangement links TRBV7-2 to TRBJ2-7; D ambiguous. V shed 3 bases and J shed 0 bases, with 9 bases lying between them. Germline V gene lookup returns CDR1 SGHTA and CDR2 FQGNSA. CDR3 size: 14 residues. The CDR3 is CASSFVSTSYEQYF. CDR3 sequence (DNA): TGTGCCAGCAGCTTTGTTAGTACCTCCTACGAGCAGTACTTC.

In its sample, this clonotype was seen many times. The chain recombines TRBV2 with TRBJ2-3; TRBD1 agrees at 9 bases. The CDR3 is made up of 15 amino acids. Trimming removed 6 bases from V and 4 bases from J; junction bases left unmatched: 8. CDR1 and CDR2 (germline): SNHLY, FYNNEI. The CDR3 nucleotides are TGTGCCAGCAGGGGACAGGGCGCGATAGCAGATACGCAGTATTTT. Its protein product is CASRGQGAIADTQYF.

The chain has TRBV28 and TRBJ2-3; unclear D gene. The germline V and J ends were trimmed by 8 bases and 11 bases, with 11 bases remaining between them. Germline CDR1 and CDR2: MDHEN and SYDVKM. The CDR3 is 10 amino acids. The chain's CDR3 is CASSGVWQYF. CDR3 sequence (DNA): TGTGCCAGCTCAGGTGTCTGGCAGTATTTT.

A few counts support this clonotype. This chain connects TRBV29-1 to TRBJ2-3; 9 bases map to TRBD2. The V and J ends lost 1 base and 8 bases, in that order; junction bases with no gene match: 13. This CDR3 is built from 16 residues. Germline V gene lookup returns CDR1 SQVTM and CDR2 ANQGSEA. The CDR3 sequence: CSVEVYGGGAWGTQYF. CDR3 DNA: TGCAGCGTTGAAGTATATGGCGGGGGGGCGTGGGGTACGCAGTATTTT.

About this clonotype: One junction end does not reproduce the germline sequence, and a read error may be involved. This sequence joins TRBV7-9 and TRBJ2-1, with TRBD1 matching over 7 bases. This CDR3 has 15 amino acids. Germline CDR1 and CDR2: SEHNR and FQNEAQ (reference sequence). The CDR3 sequence: CAISLKIGTVNEQFF. The CDR3 DNA is TGTGCCATCAGCTTGAAAATAGGGACAGTAAATGAGCAGTTCTTC.

The J gene is TRBJ2-1, the V gene TRBV20-1; 7 nucleotides line up with TRBD2. Trimming removed 5 bases from V and 6 bases from J; junction bases left unmatched: 13. Germline V gene data show CDR1 as DFQATT and CDR2 as SNEGSKA (reference sequence). This CDR3 spans 15 amino acids. The CDR3 DNA reads as TGCAGTGCTGTCCAAATTCTACTAGCGAGCAATGAGCAGTTCTTC. The encoded protein is CSAVQILLASNEQFF.

This clonotype was observed a handful of times. This rearrangement joins TRBV18 to TRBJ1-1; TRBD1 is a possible D gene (5 bases). Germline V lookup: CDR1 KGHSH, CDR2 LQKENI. CDR3 length: 17 residues. The germline V and J ends were trimmed by 0 bases and 1 base, with 15 bases remaining between them. The CDR3 region has the DNA TGTGCCAGCTCACCACCCAGGGATCCCGGCGGGAACACTGAAGCTTTCTTT. This translates into CASSPPRDPGGNTEAFF.

This chain connects TRBV20-1 to TRBJ1-5; possibly TRBD1 for D (6 bases). The CDR3 length is 16 residues. The germline gives CDR1 DFQATT, CDR2 SNEGSKA (reference sequence). Trimming stripped 4 bases from V and 1 base from J, with 17 bases between. DNA of the CDR3: TGCAGTGCTAAACAATCCGGGACACCAAGCAATCAGCCCCAGCATTTT. Translation gives CSAKQSGTPSNQPQHF.

This rearrangement joins TRBV6-1 to TRBJ2-7; D might be TRBD2 (6 bases). The CDR3 is made up of 13 amino acids. Germline-derived CDR1 and CDR2 are MNHNS and SASEGT. V lost 6 bases and J lost 5, with 14 bases in between. The CDR3 loop reads CASRVRGGDEQYF. Written as DNA, the CDR3 is TGTGCCAGCAGAGTCCGAGGCGGGGACGAGCAGTACTTC.

The chain couples TRBV12-3 or TRBV12-4 to TRBJ2-3; D gene unclear. This CDR3 has 14 residues. Deletions cut 8 bases from V and 0 bases from J, with 12 bases between. The CDR3 sequence: CASGVRSSTDTQYF. The CDR3, as DNA: TGTGCCAGCGGAGTAAGGTCTAGCACAGATACGCAGTATTTT.

This clonotype came up a few times. The J gene is TRBJ2-6, the V gene TRBV10-3; 7 positions match TRBD1. The CDR3 extends over 17 amino acids. From germline, CDR1 is ENHRY and CDR2 SYGVKD. Germline trimming cut 6 bases from V and 0 bases from J; bases unmatched to any gene: 8. In DNA form, the CDR3 reads TGTGCCATCAGAGGGGACAGCTTTTTCTCTGGGGCCAACGTCCTGACTTTC. Translation gives CAIRGDSFFSGANVLTF.

This sequence joins TRBV12-3 or TRBV12-4 and TRBJ1-3; 7 bases are a match to TRBD1. The CDR3 is 16 amino acids. The ends lost 5 bases at V and 2 bases at J; junction bases unmatched: 9. CDR3 sequence (DNA): TGTGCCAGCAGTGACGACAGGGTTTCGACTGGAAACACCATATATTTT. It yields the protein CASSDDRVSTGNTIYF.